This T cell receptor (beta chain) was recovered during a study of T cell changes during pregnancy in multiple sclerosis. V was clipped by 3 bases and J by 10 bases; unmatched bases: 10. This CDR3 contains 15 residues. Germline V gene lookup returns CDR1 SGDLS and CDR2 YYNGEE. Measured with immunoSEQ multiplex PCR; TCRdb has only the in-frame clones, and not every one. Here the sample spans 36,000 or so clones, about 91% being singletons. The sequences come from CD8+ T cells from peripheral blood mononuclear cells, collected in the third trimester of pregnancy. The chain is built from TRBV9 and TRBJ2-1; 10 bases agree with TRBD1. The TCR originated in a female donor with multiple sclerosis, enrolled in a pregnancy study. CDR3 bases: TGTGCCAGCAGCGGAACCGGGACAGGGGATCGGGAGCAGTTCTTC. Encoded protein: CASSGTGTGDREQFF.